Each of the 22 T cell receptor beta chains below was sequenced from the same sample in a study of OX40 agonist ivuxolimab in advanced cancers. Measured with immunoSEQ multiplex PCR; TCRdb has only the in-frame clones, and not every one. The data contain 73,000 or so clones, 75% to 85% of them singletons. Source: CD4+ or CD8+ T cells sorted from blood, taken in a trial of the OX40 agonist ivuxolimab. Source of these receptors: an adult with an advanced solid tumor such as melanoma, head and neck, liver or kidney cancer.

The chain joins TRBV30 to TRBJ2-7; D gene ambiguous. CDR3 length: 14 residues. V was shortened by 2 bases and J by 0 bases, with 11 bases between the two germline ends. The germline V gene has CDR1 GTSNPN and CDR2 SVGIG (reference sequence). CDR3 sequence (DNA): TGTGCCTGGAGTAGGCCTCCAGCCTCCTACGAGCAGTACTTC. Its translation is CAWSRPPASYEQYF.

The chain employs TRBV4-3 and TRBJ2-1, with D maybe TRBD2 (6 bases). The CDR3 is 15 residues long. Germline CDR1 and CDR2: LGHNA and YSLEER. Trimming took 1 base from V and 10 from J, leaving 17 bases between them. The DNA of the CDR3 is TGCGCCAGCAGCCAAGGGGGGACTCTCGTCGACGAGCAGTTCTTC. It codes for CASSQGGTLVDEQFF.

The rearrangement links TRBV9 to TRBJ2-3; 12 bases line up with TRBD2. This CDR3 has 17 residues. The trim removed 5 bases at V and 2 bases at J, leaving 9 bases unmatched. From germline, CDR1 is SGDLS and CDR2 YYNGEE. The CDR3 reads CASSLFGLAGNTDTQYF. The CDR3 DNA reads as TGTGCCAGCAGTTTGTTTGGACTAGCGGGAAACACAGATACGCAGTATTTT.

The chain couples TRBV7-6 to TRBJ1-2, with D possibly being TRBD1 (5 bases). Germline values: CDR1 SGHVS, CDR2 FNYEAQ. The CDR3 extends over 15 amino acids. V was shortened by 0 bases and J by 4 bases, with 12 bases between the two germline ends. CDR3 sequence (DNA): TGTGCCAGCAGCTTAGCGCCGGGGGAGGTCTATGGCTACACCTTC. Translation: CASSLAPGEVYGYTF.

This clone showed up just once. The V and J genes are TRBV5-1 and TRBJ2-3, with TRBD1 matching over 10 bases. With 1 base clipped from V and 5 bases from J, the junction kept 10 bases outside the gene matches. CDR1 SGHRS and CDR2 YFSETQ come from the germline V gene. The CDR3 has 17 amino acids. The CDR3 protein is CASSLRLRDRGGDTQYF. DNA of the CDR3: TGCGCCAGCAGCTTGAGACTTCGGGACAGGGGAGGAGATACGCAGTATTTT.

V gene TRBV30 combines with J gene TRBJ2-1, with 12 positions matching TRBD2. V shed 2 bases, J shed 11 bases, and the junction held 7 bases outside the gene matches. The CDR3 runs to 14 residues. Germline V gene sequence: CDR1 GTSNPN, CDR2 SVGIG (reference sequence). The chain's CDR3 is CAWSPRTSGDQQFF. The CDR3 bases are TGTGCCTGGAGTCCTAGGACTAGCGGGGATCAGCAGTTCTTC. Together with reference TRBV30 and TRBJ2-1, the CDR3 gives the full variable domain: SQTIHQWPATLVQPVGSPLSLECTVEGTSNPNLYWYRQAAGRGLQLLFYSVGIGQISSEVPQNLSASRPQDRQFILSSKKLLLSDSGFYLCAWSPRTSGDQQFFGPGTRLTVL.

This sequence joins TRBV9 and TRBJ1-1; D not certain. CDR1 and CDR2 from the germline V gene are SGDLS and YYNGEE. The ends were cut back, 3 bases at V and 1 base at J, with 13 bases in the middle. The CDR3 length is 15 residues. The CDR3 DNA reads as TGTGCCAGCAGCGCGAACTTGGACGGGAACACTGAAGCTTTCTTT. It specifies CASSANLDGNTEAFF.

The chain links TRBV5-6 to TRBJ1-6, with TRBD1 matching over 8 bases. Germline CDR1 SGHDT, CDR2 YYEEEE. The CDR3 spans 14 residues. V was pared by 0 bases and J by 7 bases, with 0 bases of the junction left unmatched. Here the CDR3 reads CASSLGQGNSPLHF. Written as DNA, the CDR3 is TGTGCCAGCAGCTTGGGACAGGGGAATTCACCCCTCCACTTT.

V and J are TRBV11-2 and TRBJ1-3; D is unresolved. CDR1 is SGHAT, CDR2 FQNNGV, per germline. V was shortened by 0 bases and J by 13 bases, with 10 bases between the two germline ends. This CDR3 is 12 amino acids long. The CDR3 DNA reads as TGTGCCAGCAGCTTAGATGTGGGCCCGATATATTTT. Amino acids: CASSLDVGPIYF.

The chain recombines TRBV25-1 with TRBJ2-3, with D possibly being TRBD1 (7 bases). V shed 3 bases and J shed 0 bases, with 13 bases lying between them. This CDR3 comprises 16 residues. Germline assignment: CDR1 MGHDK and CDR2 SYGVNS. The CDR3 loop is CASSDGGGPSTDTQYF. The CDR3 nucleotides are TGTGCCAGCAGTGATGGAGGGGGCCCAAGCACAGATACGCAGTATTTT.

The chain carries TRBV18 and TRBJ1-2, with 9 bases lining up with TRBD1. CDR1 KGHSH and CDR2 LQKENI come from the germline V gene. This CDR3 has 13 amino acids. V lost 5 bases, J lost 5 bases, and 3 bases stayed unmatched. The CDR3 coding sequence is TGTGCCAGCTCATTGACAGGGGGGTATGGCTACACCTTC. This gives the protein CASSLTGGYGYTF. Using reference TRBV18 and TRBJ1-2 for the parts outside the CDR3, the full variable domain is NAGVMQNPRHLVRRRGQEARLRCSPMKGHSHVYWYRQLPEEGLKFMVYLQKENIIDESGMPKERFSAEFPKEGPSILRIQQVVRGDSAAYFCASSLTGGYGYTFGSGTRLTVV.

The J gene is TRBJ1-5, the V gene TRBV7-2; 8 positions match TRBD1. The V and J ends lost 4 bases and 4 bases, in that order; junction bases with no gene match: 3. This CDR3 contains 14 residues. CDR1 is SGHTA and CDR2 is FQGNSA in the germline V gene. The CDR3: CASSSRQGNQPQHF. The DNA of the CDR3 is TGTGCCAGCAGCTCAAGACAGGGGAATCAGCCCCAGCATTTT.

This clone was found a few times. The chain is built from TRBV5-5 and TRBJ2-5, with D perhaps matching TRBD2 (5 bases). CDR3 length equals 14 residues. The V gene's germline CDR1 is SGHKS and CDR2 YYEKEE (reference sequence). Deletions cut 1 base from V and 5 bases from J, with 12 bases between. For the CDR3, the DNA is TGTGCCAGCAGCTTGAGAGGGTCTGAGGAGACCCAGTACTTC. It is translated as CASSLRGSEETQYF.

The chain joins TRBV2 to TRBJ2-2; weak D call: TRBD1 (6 bases). The V end was cut by 7 bases, the J end by 2 bases, with 14 bases between. The germline CDR1 and CDR2 sequences are SNHLY and FYNNEI. The CDR3 runs 15 residues. CDR3 residues: CASISSGVNTGELFF. The CDR3 nucleotides read TGTGCCAGCATTAGTTCAGGGGTAAACACCGGGGAGCTGTTTTTT.

The chain uses TRBV5-1 and TRBJ2-6, with D perhaps TRBD1 (6 bases). V was pared by 4 bases and J by 2 bases, with 13 bases between. Germline V lookup: CDR1 SGHRS, CDR2 YFSETQ. This CDR3 contains 16 residues. The CDR3 loop reads CASSPMPGAGANVLTF. CDR3 sequence (DNA): TGCGCCAGCAGCCCGATGCCAGGGGCTGGGGCCAACGTCCTGACTTTC.

V and J are TRBV7-2 and TRBJ1-1, with D possibly matching TRBD1 (5 bases). With 5 bases removed from V and 3 bases from J, the gap between germline ends came to 16 bases. The CDR3 has 15 residues. CDR1 is SGHTA and CDR2 is FQGNSA in the germline V gene. CDR3 in amino acids: CASSLQWGSDTEAFF. The DNA for the CDR3 is TGTGCCAGCAGCCTGCAATGGGGGTCGGACACTGAAGCTTTCTTT. The full variable domain, in which reference TRBV7-2 and TRBJ1-1 provide the parts outside the CDR3, is GAGVSQSPSNKVTEKGKDVELRCDPISGHTALYWYRQSLGQGLEFLIYFQGNSAPDKSGLPSDRFSAERTGGSVSTLTIQRTQQEDSAVYLCASSLQWGSDTEAFFGQGTRLTVV.

The V gene is TRBV5-1, the J gene TRBJ2-1, with a tentative D call TRBD1 (6 bases). With 2 bases removed from V and 8 bases from J, the gap between germline ends came to 8 bases. From germline, CDR1 is SGHRS and CDR2 YFSETQ. The CDR3 spans 12 residues. CDR3 loop: CASSLRQDEQFF. In DNA, the CDR3 is TGCGCCAGCAGCTTAAGACAGGATGAGCAGTTCTTC.

This chain links TRBV29-1 with TRBJ1-1; TRBD1 is a possible D gene (5 bases). V lost 4 bases to trimming and J lost 6 bases, with 12 bases between them. CDR1 is SQVTM, CDR2 ANQGSEA, per germline. This CDR3 is 12 amino acids long. The CDR3 nucleotides are TGCAGCGTTGTCCCTACGGGGGCTGAAGCTTTCTTT. Its protein is CSVVPTGAEAFF. Filled out from reference TRBV29-1 and TRBJ1-1, the complete variable domain reads SAVISQKPSRDICQRGTSLTIQCQVDSQVTMMFWYRQQPGQSLTLIATANQGSEATYESGFVIDKFPISRPNLTFSTLTVSNMSPEDSSIYLCSVVPTGAEAFFGQGTRLTVV.

This chain connects TRBV13 to TRBJ1-2; no clear D gene. Deletions cut 1 base from V and 2 bases from J, with 5 bases between. Germline V gene data show CDR1 as PRHDT and CDR2 as FYEKMQ (reference sequence). The CDR3 covers 13 residues. CDR3 sequence reads: CASSLEGNYGYTF. In DNA form, the CDR3 reads TGTGCCAGCAGCTTAGAGGGCAACTATGGCTACACCTTC. The full variable domain, completed using reference TRBV13 and TRBJ1-2, is AAGVIQSPRHLIKEKRETATLKCYPIPRHDTVYWYQQGPGQDPQFLISFYEKMQSDKGSIPDRFSAQQFSDYHSELNMSSLELGDSALYFCASSLEGNYGYTFGSGTRLTVV.

This clone appeared a few times. The chain combines TRBV28 with TRBJ1-5; 7 bases align to TRBD1. This CDR3 spans 17 amino acids. V was clipped by 5 bases and J by 4 bases; unmatched bases: 14. Germline loops: CDR1 MDHEN, CDR2 SYDVKM. CDR3 sequence (DNA): TGTGCCAGCAGTCGACTCAGGGGGGGCGTTTGGAATCAGCCCCAGCATTTT. It encodes CASSRLRGGVWNQPQHF.

The chain recombines TRBV11-1 with TRBJ2-3; D not certain. Trimming took off 1 base at V and 2 bases at J, with 13 bases between the two ends. The length of the CDR3 is 16 residues. Per germline, CDR1 SGHAT and CDR2 FQDESV (reference sequence). CDR3 protein: CASSLGRYSHTDTQYF. The CDR3 DNA sequence: TGTGCCAGCAGCTTAGGTCGGTACAGCCACACAGATACGCAGTATTTT.

This chain uses TRBV2 with TRBJ2-3; D remains ambiguous. The CDR3 loop spans 13 amino acids. Trimming took off 9 bases at V and 1 base at J, with 11 bases between the two ends. The germline V gene has CDR1 SNHLY and CDR2 FYNNEI. CDR3 in DNA: TGTGCCAGTCACCAACTCCGCACAGATACGCAGTATTTT. It codes for CASHQLRTDTQYF.